This T cell receptor beta chain was captured in a study of T cells in Graves' hyperthyroidism and ophthalmopathy. At first hyperthyroidism diagnosis, before any ophthalmopathy symptoms, the blood sample was collected. There are 17 residues in the CDR3. The ends lost 4 bases at V and 4 bases at J; junction bases unmatched: 12. The germline V gene encodes CDR1 MDHEN and CDR2 SYDVKM. Amplification of TCR beta CDR3 regions used RNA as the template. In the first-round RT-PCR of the TCR CDR3, the HTBI primer set was used. A single record per CDR3 protein comes from TCRdb applying MiXCR to the multiplex PCR reads. The table records around 290,000 distinct CDR3 sequences, about 14% of them present only once. This clonotype was seen repeatedly, ten times or more.

The J gene is TRBJ2-1, the V gene TRBV28; TRBD1 matches 8 bases. Specimen: blood. This sequence originates from a woman in her 30s with Graves' hyperthyroidism that later progressed to Graves' ophthalmopathy. The CDR3 DNA reads TGTGCCAGCAGTTCCTCTCCCAGGGGGCATGGGTACAATGAGCAGTTCTTC. Protein sequence: CASSSSPRGHGYNEQFF.